The 3 T cell receptor beta chains in this list originate from one sample, sequenced in a study of blood T cell repertoires in COVID-19. The method was immunoSEQ multiplex PCR; TCRdb's version includes in-frame clones alone and lacks a portion of them. The data contain some 170,000 clones, approximately 82% of them seen just once; the ten biggest clones take up 13% to 15%. The sample comprised PBMCs or T cells enriched from blood (not recorded which). The receptor source for this set is a man over 45 who had recovered from COVID-19.

Of note for this clone: This may come from a read error, since a much larger clone is one base off. V usage is TRBV27 and J usage is TRBJ1-5; D is undetermined. Trimming shortened V by 5 bases and J by 1 base, and 12 bases separated the two germline ends. Germline V gene sequence: CDR1 MNHEY, CDR2 SMNVEV (reference sequence). The CDR3 length is 15 residues. The CDR3 region is CASSPKIRSNQPQHF. The CDR3, as DNA: TGTGCCAGCAGTCCCAAGATTAGAAGCAATCAGCCCCAGCATTTT.

The J gene is TRBJ1-2, the V gene TRBV14; a possible D gene is TRBD1 (5 bases). Germline CDR1 is SGHDN and CDR2 is FVKESK. Trimming pared 0 bases from V and 8 bases from J, leaving 13 bases between. This CDR3 contains 14 residues. CDR3 bases: TGTGCCAGCAGCCAAGATAGGGGTTCGGGCGGCTACACCTTC. Protein product: CASSQDRGSGGYTF.

The CDR3 coding sequence is TGTGCCAGTAGTCTTGACTTCCAAGAGACCCAGTACTTC. Amino acids: CASSLDFQETQYF. V gene TRBV19 combines with J gene TRBJ2-5; D is uncertain. Germline V gene data show CDR1 as LNHDA and CDR2 as SQIVND (reference sequence). V was pared by 5 bases and J by 1 base, with 8 bases between. The CDR3 consists of 13 residues.